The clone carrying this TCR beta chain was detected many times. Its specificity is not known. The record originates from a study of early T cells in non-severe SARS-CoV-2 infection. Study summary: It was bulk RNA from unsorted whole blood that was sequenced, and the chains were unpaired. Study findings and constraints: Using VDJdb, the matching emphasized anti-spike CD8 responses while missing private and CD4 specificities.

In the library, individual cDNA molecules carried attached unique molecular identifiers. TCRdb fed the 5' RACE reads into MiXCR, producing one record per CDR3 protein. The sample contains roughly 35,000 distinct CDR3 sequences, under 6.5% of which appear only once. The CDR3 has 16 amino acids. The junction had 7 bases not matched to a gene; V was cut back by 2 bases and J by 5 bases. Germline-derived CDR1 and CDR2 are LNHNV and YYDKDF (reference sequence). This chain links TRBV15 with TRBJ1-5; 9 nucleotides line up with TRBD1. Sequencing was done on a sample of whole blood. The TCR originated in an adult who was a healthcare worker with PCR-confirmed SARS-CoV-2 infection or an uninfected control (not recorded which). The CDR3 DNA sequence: TGTGCCACCAGCAGAAACACGGGGACAGGGTATCAGCCCCAGCATTTT. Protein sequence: CATSRNTGTGYQPQHF.